This T cell receptor beta chain was captured by sequencing in a study of response to subunit inactivated influenza vaccine. Notes on the study in general: Each seasonal influenza vaccination recruits few new T cells, the authors suggested.

Each CDR3 protein is one row after TCRdb ran MiXCR on the RT-PCR reads. The data contain about 700,000 distinct CDR3 sequences, 15% to 18% of them singletons. This clonotype has a handful of counts. Its specificity is not known. V shed 0 bases and J 4 bases; nucleotides not matched to a gene: 4. Germline-derived CDR1 and CDR2 are SGHTA and FQGNSA. The length of the CDR3 is 15 residues. The TCR was taken from a man aged 50 to 59 who received an inactivated influenza vaccine. The source material was PBMCs from blood, sampled 11 to 12 days after vaccination. V is TRBV7-2 and J is TRBJ2-3, with 7 positions matching TRBD2. CDR3 protein: CASSLAGLGPDTQYF. The CDR3 DNA is TGTGCCAGCAGCTTAGCCGGACTAGGGCCAGATACGCAGTATTTT. The variable domain in full, with the rest retrieved from reference TRBV7-2 and TRBJ2-3, is GAGVSQSPSNKVTEKGKDVELRCDPISGHTALYWYRQSLGQGLEFLIYFQGNSAPDKSGLPSDRFSAERTGGSVSTLTIQRTQQEDSAVYLCASSLAGLGPDTQYFGPGTRLTVL.